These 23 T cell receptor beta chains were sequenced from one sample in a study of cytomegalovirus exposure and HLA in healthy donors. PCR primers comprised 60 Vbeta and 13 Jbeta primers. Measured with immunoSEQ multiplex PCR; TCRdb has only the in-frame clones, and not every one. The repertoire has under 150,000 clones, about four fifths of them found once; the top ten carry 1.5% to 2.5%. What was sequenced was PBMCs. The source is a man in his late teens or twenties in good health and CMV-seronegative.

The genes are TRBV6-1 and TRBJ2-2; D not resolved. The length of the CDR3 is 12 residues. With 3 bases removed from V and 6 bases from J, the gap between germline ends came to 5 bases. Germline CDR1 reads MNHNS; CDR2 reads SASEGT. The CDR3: CASSEESGELFF. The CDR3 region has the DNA TGTGCCAGCAGTGAGGAGTCCGGGGAGCTGTTTTTT.

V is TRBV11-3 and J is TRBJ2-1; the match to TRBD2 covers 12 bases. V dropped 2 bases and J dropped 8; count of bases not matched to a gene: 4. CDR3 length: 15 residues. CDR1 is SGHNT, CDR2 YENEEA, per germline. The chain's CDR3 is CASSLTSGRIYEQFF. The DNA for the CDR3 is TGTGCCAGCAGCTTAACTAGCGGGAGGATCTATGAGCAGTTCTTC.

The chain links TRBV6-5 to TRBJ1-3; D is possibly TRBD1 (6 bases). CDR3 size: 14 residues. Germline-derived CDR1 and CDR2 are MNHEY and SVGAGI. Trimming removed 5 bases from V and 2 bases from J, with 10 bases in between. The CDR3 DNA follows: TGTGCCAGCAGTCGTACAGGGACTGGAAACACCATATATTTT. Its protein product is CASSRTGTGNTIYF.

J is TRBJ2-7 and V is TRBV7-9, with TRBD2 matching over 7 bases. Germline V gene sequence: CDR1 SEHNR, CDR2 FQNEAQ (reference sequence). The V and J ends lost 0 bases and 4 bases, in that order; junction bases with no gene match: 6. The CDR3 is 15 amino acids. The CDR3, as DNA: TGTGCCAGCAGCTTAGCGGGGGAGGGAGGGTACGAGCAGTACTTC. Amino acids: CASSLAGEGGYEQYF.

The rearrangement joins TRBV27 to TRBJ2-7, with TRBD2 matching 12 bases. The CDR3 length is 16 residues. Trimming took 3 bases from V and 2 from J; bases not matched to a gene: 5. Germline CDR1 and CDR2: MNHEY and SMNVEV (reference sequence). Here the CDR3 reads CASSFFRTSGTYEQYF. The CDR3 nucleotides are TGTGCCAGCAGTTTTTTCCGGACTAGCGGGACCTACGAGCAGTACTTC.

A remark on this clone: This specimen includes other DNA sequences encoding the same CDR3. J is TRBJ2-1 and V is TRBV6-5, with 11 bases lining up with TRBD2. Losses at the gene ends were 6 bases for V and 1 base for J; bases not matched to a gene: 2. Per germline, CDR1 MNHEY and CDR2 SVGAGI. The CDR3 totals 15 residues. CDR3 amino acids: CASSRTSGSYNEQFF. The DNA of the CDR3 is TGTGCCAGCAGCCGGACTAGCGGGTCCTACAATGAGCAGTTCTTC.

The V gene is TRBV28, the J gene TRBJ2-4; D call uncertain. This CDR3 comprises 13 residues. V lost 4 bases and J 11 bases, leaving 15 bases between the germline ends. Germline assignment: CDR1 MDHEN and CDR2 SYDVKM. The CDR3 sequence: CASSSHLVTLQYF. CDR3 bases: TGTGCCAGCAGTTCACACCTAGTCACCCTTCAGTACTTC.

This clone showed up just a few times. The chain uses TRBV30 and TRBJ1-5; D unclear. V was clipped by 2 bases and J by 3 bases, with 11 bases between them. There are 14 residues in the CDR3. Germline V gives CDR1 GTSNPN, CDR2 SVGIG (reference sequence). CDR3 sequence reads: CAWSREGFNQPQHF. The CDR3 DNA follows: TGTGCCTGGAGTCGAGAGGGTTTCAATCAGCCCCAGCATTTT.

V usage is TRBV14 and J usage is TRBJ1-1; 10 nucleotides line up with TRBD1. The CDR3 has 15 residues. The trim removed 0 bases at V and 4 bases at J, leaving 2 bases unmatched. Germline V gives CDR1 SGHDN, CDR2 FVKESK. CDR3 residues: CASSQETGGGTEAFF. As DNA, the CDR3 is TGTGCCAGCAGCCAAGAGACAGGGGGCGGCACTGAAGCTTTCTTT.

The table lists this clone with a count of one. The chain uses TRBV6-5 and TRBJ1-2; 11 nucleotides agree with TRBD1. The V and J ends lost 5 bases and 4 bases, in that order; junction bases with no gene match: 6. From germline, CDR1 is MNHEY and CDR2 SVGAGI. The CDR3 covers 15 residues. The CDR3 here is CASSTDRGRIYGYTF. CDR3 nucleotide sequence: TGTGCCAGCAGTACGGACAGGGGGCGGATCTATGGCTACACCTTC.

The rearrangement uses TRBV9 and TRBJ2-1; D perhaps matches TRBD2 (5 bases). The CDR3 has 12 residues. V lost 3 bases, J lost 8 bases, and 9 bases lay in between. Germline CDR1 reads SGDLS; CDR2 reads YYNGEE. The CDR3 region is CASSGAVHEQFF. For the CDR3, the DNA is TGTGCCAGCAGCGGAGCGGTCCATGAGCAGTTCTTC.

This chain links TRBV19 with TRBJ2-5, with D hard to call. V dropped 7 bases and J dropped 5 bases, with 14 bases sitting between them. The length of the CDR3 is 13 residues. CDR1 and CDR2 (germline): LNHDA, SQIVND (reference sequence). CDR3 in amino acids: CASTLRGMETQYF. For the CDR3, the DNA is TGTGCCAGTACCCTCCGAGGTATGGAGACCCAGTACTTC.

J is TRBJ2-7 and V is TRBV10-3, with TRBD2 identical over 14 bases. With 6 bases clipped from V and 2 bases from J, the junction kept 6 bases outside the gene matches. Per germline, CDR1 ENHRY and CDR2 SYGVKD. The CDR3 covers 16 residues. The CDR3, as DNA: TGTGCCATCAGAATGGGACTAGCGGGAGCCCCCTACGAGCAGTACTTC. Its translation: CAIRMGLAGAPYEQYF.

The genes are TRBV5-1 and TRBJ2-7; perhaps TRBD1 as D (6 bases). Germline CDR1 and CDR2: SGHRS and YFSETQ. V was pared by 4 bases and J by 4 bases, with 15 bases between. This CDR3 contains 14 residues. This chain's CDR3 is CASSRTGHSYEQYV. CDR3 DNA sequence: TGCGCCAGCAGCCGGACGGGACACTCGTACGAGCAGTACGTC.

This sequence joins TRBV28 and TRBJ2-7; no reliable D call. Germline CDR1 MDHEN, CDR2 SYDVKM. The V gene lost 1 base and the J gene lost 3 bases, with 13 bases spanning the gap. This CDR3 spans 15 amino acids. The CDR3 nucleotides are TGTGCCAGCAGTTTATATTACGGTTCGGGCTACGAGCAGTACTTC. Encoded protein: CASSLYYGSGYEQYF.

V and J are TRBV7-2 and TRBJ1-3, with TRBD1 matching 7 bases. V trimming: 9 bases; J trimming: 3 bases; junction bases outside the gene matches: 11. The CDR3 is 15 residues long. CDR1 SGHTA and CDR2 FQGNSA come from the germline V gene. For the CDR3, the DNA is TGTGCCAGTGGGGCTCTGACAGGGAATGGAAACACCATATATTTT. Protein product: CASGALTGNGNTIYF.

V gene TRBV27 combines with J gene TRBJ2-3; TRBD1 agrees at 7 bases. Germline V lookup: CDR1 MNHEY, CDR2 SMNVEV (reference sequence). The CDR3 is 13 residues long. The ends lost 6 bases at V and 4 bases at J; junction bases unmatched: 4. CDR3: CASRGQTPDTQYF. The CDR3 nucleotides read TGTGCCAGCAGGGGACAGACTCCAGATACGCAGTATTTT.

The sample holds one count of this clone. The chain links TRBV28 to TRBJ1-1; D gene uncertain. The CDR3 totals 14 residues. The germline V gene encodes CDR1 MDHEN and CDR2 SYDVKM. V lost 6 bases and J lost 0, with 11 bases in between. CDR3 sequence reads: CASRTGILNTEAFF. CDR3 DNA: TGTGCCAGCAGAACCGGGATTTTGAACACTGAAGCTTTCTTT.

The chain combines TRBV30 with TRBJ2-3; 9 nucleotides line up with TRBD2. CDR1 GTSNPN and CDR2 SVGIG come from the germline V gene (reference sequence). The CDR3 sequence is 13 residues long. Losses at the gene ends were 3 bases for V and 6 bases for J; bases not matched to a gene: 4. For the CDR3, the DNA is TGTGCCTGGAGAAGGCTAGCGGGGGATACGCAGTATTTT. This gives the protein CAWRRLAGDTQYF.

The CDR3 region has the DNA TGTGCCAGCAGTGTCCAGGGGCCAGGAAACACCATATATTTT. Its translation: CASSVQGPGNTIYF. The chain is built from TRBV2 and TRBJ1-3, with D possibly TRBD1 on 6 matching bases. Germline CDR1 SNHLY, CDR2 FYNNEI. Trimming pared 4 bases from V and 4 bases from J, leaving 11 bases between. This CDR3 is 14 amino acids long. Based on the CDR3 plus reference TRBV2 and TRBJ1-3, the full variable domain is EPEVTQTPSHQVTQMGQEVILRCVPISNHLYFYWYRQILGQKVEFLVSFYNNEISEKSEIFDDQFSVERPDGSNFTLKIRSTKLEDSAMYFCASSVQGPGNTIYFGEGSWLTVV.

CDR3 in amino acids: CASSRDSRSYNSPLHF. CDR3 nucleotides: TGTGCCAGCAGCCGGGACAGCCGCTCCTATAATTCACCCCTCCACTTT. The rearrangement joins TRBV13 to TRBJ1-6; 7 nucleotides align to TRBD1. In germline, CDR1 is PRHDT, CDR2 FYEKMQ (reference sequence). The CDR3 length is 16 residues. After removal of 5 bases from V and 0 bases from J, the junction contained 4 bases not matched to a gene. Full variable domain (remainder filled in from reference TRBV13 and TRBJ1-6): AAGVIQSPRHLIKEKRETATLKCYPIPRHDTVYWYQQGPGQDPQFLISFYEKMQSDKGSIPDRFSAQQFSDYHSELNMSSLELGDSALYFCASSRDSRSYNSPLHFGNGTRLTVT.

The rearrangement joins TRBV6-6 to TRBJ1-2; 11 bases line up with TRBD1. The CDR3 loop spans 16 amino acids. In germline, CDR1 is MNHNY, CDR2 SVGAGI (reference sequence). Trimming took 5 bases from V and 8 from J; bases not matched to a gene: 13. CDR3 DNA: TGTGCCAGCAGTATCGGACAGGGGGCGCAGGCTTCCGGCTACACCTTC. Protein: CASSIGQGAQASGYTF.

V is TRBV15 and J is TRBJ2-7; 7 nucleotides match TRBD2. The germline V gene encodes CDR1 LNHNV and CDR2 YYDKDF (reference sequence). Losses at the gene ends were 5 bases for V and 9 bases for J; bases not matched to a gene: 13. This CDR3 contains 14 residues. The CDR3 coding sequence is TGTGCCACCAGCGAGGGCAGGGTGGGAGGGTGGCAGTACGTC. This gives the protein CATSEGRVGGWQYV.